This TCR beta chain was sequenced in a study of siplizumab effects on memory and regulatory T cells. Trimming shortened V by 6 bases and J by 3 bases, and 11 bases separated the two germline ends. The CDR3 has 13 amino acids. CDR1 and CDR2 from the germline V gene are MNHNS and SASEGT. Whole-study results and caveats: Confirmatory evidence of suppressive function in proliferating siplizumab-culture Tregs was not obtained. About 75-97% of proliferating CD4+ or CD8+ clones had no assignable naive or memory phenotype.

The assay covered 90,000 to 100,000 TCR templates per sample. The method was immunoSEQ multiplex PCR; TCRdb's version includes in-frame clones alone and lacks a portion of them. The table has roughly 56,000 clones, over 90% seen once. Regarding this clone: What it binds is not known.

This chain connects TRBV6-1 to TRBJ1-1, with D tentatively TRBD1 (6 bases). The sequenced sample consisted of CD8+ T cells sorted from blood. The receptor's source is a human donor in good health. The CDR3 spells CASSEQGHTEAFF. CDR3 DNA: TGTGCCAGCAGCGAACAGGGCCACACTGAAGCTTTCTTT.